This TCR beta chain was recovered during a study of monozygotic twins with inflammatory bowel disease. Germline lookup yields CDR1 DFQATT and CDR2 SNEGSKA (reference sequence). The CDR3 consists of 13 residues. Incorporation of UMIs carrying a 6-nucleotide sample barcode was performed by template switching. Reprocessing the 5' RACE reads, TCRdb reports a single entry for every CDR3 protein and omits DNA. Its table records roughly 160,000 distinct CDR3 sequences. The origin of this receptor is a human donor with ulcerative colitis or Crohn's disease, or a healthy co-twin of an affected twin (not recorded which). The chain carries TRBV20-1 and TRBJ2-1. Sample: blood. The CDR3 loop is CSARASRYNEQFF.